The 28 T cell receptor beta chains in this list originate from one sample, sequenced in a study of cytomegalovirus exposure and HLA in healthy donors. Use of 60 Vbeta and 13 Jbeta primers characterized the PCR. TCRdb keeps only in-frame clones here, not all; method: immunoSEQ multiplex PCR. Of 110,000 or so clones listed, approximately 70% were seen once; the top ten hold roughly 3%. Sequenced sample: PBMCs. These receptors were obtained from a man aged 25 to 40 in good health and CMV-seronegative.

The rearrangement joins TRBV9 to TRBJ2-1; 8 bases match TRBD2. V was pared by 4 bases and J by 5 bases, with 8 bases of the junction left unmatched. This CDR3 region has 15 residues. Germline loops: CDR1 SGDLS, CDR2 YYNGEE. CDR3 DNA sequence: TGTGCCAGCAGCATGTCCGGGACTAGACACAATGAGCAGTTCTTC. Amino acids: CASSMSGTRHNEQFF.

This clone came up a few times. The chain is built from TRBV11-3 and TRBJ2-5, with a possible D match to TRBD1 (5 bases). There are 13 residues in the CDR3. Deletions cut 4 bases from V and 5 bases from J, with 11 bases between. Germline V gene lookup returns CDR1 SGHNT and CDR2 YENEEA. CDR3 loop: CASSYQGGETQYF. CDR3 bases: TGTGCCAGCAGCTATCAGGGTGGGGAGACCCAGTACTTC.

The chain links TRBV7-9 to TRBJ1-2; D gene unclear. The CDR3 has 13 residues. Germline loops: CDR1 SEHNR, CDR2 FQNEAQ (reference sequence). V gave up 5 bases and J gave up 8 bases, with 15 bases separating them. In nucleotides, the CDR3 is TGTGCCAGCAGCGGAGAATCCCCGGTAGGCTACACCTTC. The encoded protein is CASSGESPVGYTF.

For this clone: One junction end does not reproduce the germline sequence, and a read error may be involved. This chain joins TRBV7-7 and TRBJ2-2; D is unresolved. The CDR3 is 14 residues long. The germline V gene encodes CDR1 SSHAT and CDR2 FNYEAQ (reference sequence). Here the CDR3 DNA reads TGTGCTAGCAGCTTAACCGGGAACACCGGGGAGCTGTTTTTT. It yields the protein CASSLTGNTGELFF.

The V and J genes are TRBV28 and TRBJ1-2; possibly TRBD1 for D (5 bases). CDR3 length: 13 residues. Germline lookup yields CDR1 MDHEN and CDR2 SYDVKM. Trimming left V 3 bases short and J 8 bases short, with 13 bases between. CDR3 coding DNA: TGTGCCAGCAGTTTGCTCTCAGGGCGGGGCTACACCTTC. As protein: CASSLLSGRGYTF.

The chain links TRBV27 to TRBJ1-5, with TRBD1 identical over 9 bases. The length of the CDR3 is 15 residues. The V segment lost 8 bases and the J segment 5 bases; nucleotides outside the gene matches: 10. CDR1 and CDR2 (germline): MNHEY, SMNVEV (reference sequence). The CDR3 sequence: CASGLTGGIDQPQHF. CDR3 nucleotides: TGTGCCAGCGGCCTCACAGGGGGCATAGATCAGCCCCAGCATTTT.

V is TRBV19 and J is TRBJ1-1; 7 nucleotides line up with TRBD1. The CDR3 runs 16 residues. Germline V gene data show CDR1 as LNHDA and CDR2 as SQIVND (reference sequence). V lost 7 bases, J lost 1 base, and 12 bases stayed unmatched. In DNA form, the CDR3 reads TGTGCCAGTACCAAGACAGGGACAACTCAGAACACTGAAGCTTTCTTT. Its translation is CASTKTGTTQNTEAFF. The full variable domain, in which reference TRBV19 and TRBJ1-1 provide the parts outside the CDR3, is DGGITQSPKYLFRKEGQNVTLSCEQNLNHDAMYWYRQDPGQGLRLIYYSQIVNDFQKGDIAEGYSVSREKKESFPLTVTSAQKNPTAFYLCASTKTGTTQNTEAFFGQGTRLTVV.

This clone was picked up a small number of times. CDR3 region: CASTSPWSRSGTGELFF. DNA of the CDR3: TGTGCCAGCACCTCCCCATGGAGCAGATCCGGCACCGGGGAGCTGTTTTTT. The J gene is TRBJ2-2, the V gene TRBV28; D remains ambiguous. This CDR3 comprises 17 residues. Germline-derived CDR1 and CDR2 are MDHEN and SYDVKM. V dropped 7 bases and J dropped 4 bases, with 22 bases sitting between them.

This clone was observed a single time. V gene TRBV7-8 combines with J gene TRBJ1-4; 7 nucleotides line up with TRBD1. The junction had 2 bases not matched to a gene; V was cut back by 0 bases and J by 7 bases. The CDR3 extends over 14 amino acids. CDR1 and CDR2 (germline): SGHVS, FQNEAQ. The CDR3 coding sequence is TGTGCCAGCAGCTTAGCAGGGGGCGGTGAAAAACTGTTTTTT. Its protein is CASSLAGGGEKLFF.

The chain joins TRBV27 to TRBJ2-7; no reliable D call. V was cut by 5 bases and J by 2 bases, with 16 bases left in between. The CDR3 contains 15 residues. In germline, CDR1 is MNHEY, CDR2 SMNVEV (reference sequence). CDR3: CASSPEHRYPYEQYF. The CDR3 nucleotides read TGTGCCAGCAGTCCAGAACACAGATACCCCTACGAGCAGTACTTC.

The rearrangement joins TRBV5-4 to TRBJ1-4; TRBD1 might be the D (5 bases). CDR3 length: 15 residues. Germline lookup yields CDR1 SGHNT and CDR2 YYREEE (reference sequence). The ends were cut back, 4 bases at V and 7 bases at J, with 17 bases in the middle. The CDR3 protein is CASSQLAGQSEKLFF. Here the CDR3 DNA reads TGTGCCAGCAGCCAGCTCGCGGGGCAAAGTGAAAAACTGTTTTTT.

In regard to this clone: In the same sample, other DNA sequences code for this CDR3. This chain joins TRBV28 and TRBJ1-2; TRBD1 might be the D (6 bases). Trimming took off 2 bases at V and 2 bases at J, with 6 bases between the two ends. CDR1 is MDHEN, CDR2 SYDVKM, per germline. This CDR3 has 13 residues. The CDR3 reads CASSLGQNYGYTF. The DNA for the CDR3 is TGTGCCAGCAGTTTAGGACAGAACTATGGCTACACCTTC.

This clone was picked up a small number of times. This chain connects TRBV27 to TRBJ2-1; 16 bases line up with TRBD2. The CDR3 sequence is 19 residues long. Per germline, CDR1 MNHEY and CDR2 SMNVEV (reference sequence). The trim removed 5 bases at V and 6 bases at J, leaving 13 bases unmatched. The CDR3 sequence is CASSRSYGTSGRAGNEQFF. As DNA, the CDR3 is TGTGCCAGCAGTCGAAGTTATGGGACTAGCGGGAGGGCGGGCAATGAGCAGTTCTTC.

The genes are TRBV7-8 and TRBJ1-1; 8 positions match TRBD1. The CDR3 is made up of 15 amino acids. Losses at the gene ends were 5 bases for V and 3 bases for J; bases not matched to a gene: 8. Germline V gene sequence: CDR1 SGHVS, CDR2 FQNEAQ. CDR3 region: CASSPGTGLDTEAFF. CDR3 nucleotides: TGTGCCAGCAGCCCCGGGACAGGTCTCGACACTGAAGCTTTCTTT.

This clone was detected once. The chain joins TRBV9 to TRBJ2-2, with 8 bases aligning to TRBD1. V lost 4 bases and J lost 5; bases outside the gene matches: 1. The germline V gene has CDR1 SGDLS and CDR2 YYNGEE. The CDR3 consists of 13 residues. CDR3 coding DNA: TGTGCCAGCAGCACAGGGGGGACCGGGGAGCTGTTTTTT. Translating it yields CASSTGGTGELFF.

This rearrangement joins TRBV28 to TRBJ2-7; 7 nucleotides align to TRBD1. This CDR3 has 15 amino acids. The J segment lost 5 bases and the V segment lost 2 bases, leaving 9 bases of the junction unmatched. Germline CDR1 reads MDHEN; CDR2 reads SYDVKM. In nucleotides, the CDR3 is TGTGCCAGCAGTTTACCGCCAGGGGGTCGCAACGAGCAGTACTTC. Protein: CASSLPPGGRNEQYF.

The V and J genes are TRBV7-2 and TRBJ2-3; 9 bases align to TRBD2. The CDR3 sequence is 19 residues long. V dropped 3 bases and J dropped 0; count of bases not matched to a gene: 13. The germline CDR1 and CDR2 sequences are SGHTA and FQGNSA. CDR3 in DNA: TGTGCCAGCAGCTTCCCAGCGGGAGGACTCTATACTAGCACAGATACGCAGTATTTT. This codes for CASSFPAGGLYTSTDTQYF. The full variable domain, completed using reference TRBV7-2 and TRBJ2-3, is GAGVSQSPSNKVTEKGKDVELRCDPISGHTALYWYRQSLGQGLEFLIYFQGNSAPDKSGLPSDRFSAERTGGSVSTLTIQRTQQEDSAVYLCASSFPAGGLYTSTDTQYFGPGTRLTVL.

Only a few counts were recorded for this clone. This rearrangement joins TRBV11-1 to TRBJ2-4, with D possibly TRBD1 on 6 matching bases. Germline V gene data show CDR1 as SGHAT and CDR2 as FQDESV (reference sequence). This CDR3 comprises 14 residues. The V end was cut by 8 bases, the J end by 6 bases, with 17 bases between. The CDR3: CASGLSGVINIQYF. DNA of the CDR3: TGTGCCAGCGGCCTATCAGGGGTTATAAACATTCAGTACTTC.

This clone was seen only a few times. The V gene is TRBV5-8, the J gene TRBJ1-2; no clear D gene. V lost 1 base and J 6 bases, leaving 10 bases between the germline ends. The CDR3 covers 13 residues. CDR1 is SGHTS and CDR2 is YDEGEE in the germline V gene. The CDR3 DNA reads TGTGCCAGCAGCTTGCGAGCGGAGGATGGCTACACCTTC. This codes for CASSLRAEDGYTF.

The chain carries TRBV27 and TRBJ2-5; D remains unclear. The J call may be wrong; the DNA end is better matched by TRBJ2-7. This CDR3 spans 11 amino acids. CDR1 and CDR2 (germline): MNHEY, SMNVEV (reference sequence). The DNA of the CDR3 is TGTGCCAGCAACCCCACTCACGAGCAGTACTTC. It translates to CASNPTHEQYF.

J is TRBJ1-2 and V is TRBV15; 8 nucleotides line up with TRBD1. Trimming removed 7 bases from V and 7 bases from J; junction bases left unmatched: 8. CDR1 is LNHNV, CDR2 YYDKDF, per germline (reference sequence). The CDR3 is made up of 13 amino acids. CDR3: CATTLGQGSGYTF. CDR3 DNA: TGTGCCACCACCTTAGGACAGGGAAGTGGCTACACCTTC.

The chain couples TRBV27 to TRBJ2-3; tentatively, D is TRBD2 (5 bases). Trimming stripped 4 bases from V and 4 bases from J, with 18 bases between. The CDR3 has 16 amino acids. Germline-derived CDR1 and CDR2 are MNHEY and SMNVEV (reference sequence). The CDR3 sequence is CASSSRVRGRADTQYF. In DNA, the CDR3 is TGTGCCAGCAGTTCGCGGGTGAGAGGGCGGGCAGATACGCAGTATTTT.

This clone was detected only a few times. The chain joins TRBV6-7 to TRBJ2-1; 7 nucleotides line up with TRBD2. TRBV6-7 is an open reading frame whose function is uncertain. The junction had 6 bases not matched to a gene; V was cut back by 2 bases and J by 5 bases. The CDR3 contains 15 residues. The CDR3 DNA follows: TGTGCCAGCAGTTACGGTTGGGAGGGGAACAATGAGCAGTTCTTC. Protein sequence: CASSYGWEGNNEQFF.

V usage is TRBV4-3 and J usage is TRBJ2-2; D is unclear. This CDR3 spans 14 amino acids. V gave up 5 bases and J gave up 1 base, with 8 bases separating them. The V gene's germline CDR1 is LGHNA and CDR2 YSLEER. The CDR3 reads CASSSPMNTGELFF. The DNA for the CDR3 is TGCGCCAGCAGCTCTCCTATGAACACCGGGGAGCTGTTTTTT.

The chain employs TRBV2 and TRBJ1-4; maybe TRBD1 (6 bases). The CDR3 has 13 amino acids. Per the germline V gene, CDR1 is SNHLY and CDR2 is FYNNEI. Trimming removed 3 bases from V and 10 bases from J, with 12 bases in between. The CDR3 loop reads CASSERGGRKLFF. CDR3 in DNA: TGTGCCAGCAGTGAGAGGGGGGGTCGAAAACTGTTTTTT. Supplemented by reference TRBV2 and TRBJ1-4, the full variable domain reads EPEVTQTPSHQVTQMGQEVILRCVPISNHLYFYWYRQILGQKVEFLVSFYNNEISEKSEIFDDQFSVERPDGSNFTLKIRSTKLEDSAMYFCASSERGGRKLFFGSGTQLSVL.

The J gene is TRBJ2-5, the V gene TRBV29-1; D is undetermined. Trimming took off 3 bases at V and 1 base at J, with 6 bases between the two ends. CDR1 is SQVTM and CDR2 is ANQGSEA in the germline V gene. The CDR3 sequence is 12 residues long. The CDR3 region has the DNA TGCAGCGTTGATCCATCCCAAGAGACCCAGTACTTC. Translated: CSVDPSQETQYF.

The gene calls are TRBV7-2 and TRBJ1-1; no clear D gene. The CDR3 loop spans 13 amino acids. The ends were cut back, 4 bases at V and 0 bases at J, with 6 bases in the middle. Germline CDR1 SGHTA, CDR2 FQGNSA. The CDR3 here is CASSWQMNTEAFF. The CDR3 nucleotides are TGTGCCAGCAGCTGGCAGATGAACACTGAAGCTTTCTTT.

The chain carries TRBV4-3 and TRBJ2-1, with D perhaps matching TRBD2 (5 bases). The CDR3 spans 15 residues. Germline-derived CDR1 and CDR2 are LGHNA and YSLEER. V was clipped by 2 bases and J by 0 bases, with 8 bases between them. In nucleotides, the CDR3 is TGCGCCAGCAGCCAAACCAGCGGCTCCTACAATGAGCAGTTCTTC. Translating gives CASSQTSGSYNEQFF.